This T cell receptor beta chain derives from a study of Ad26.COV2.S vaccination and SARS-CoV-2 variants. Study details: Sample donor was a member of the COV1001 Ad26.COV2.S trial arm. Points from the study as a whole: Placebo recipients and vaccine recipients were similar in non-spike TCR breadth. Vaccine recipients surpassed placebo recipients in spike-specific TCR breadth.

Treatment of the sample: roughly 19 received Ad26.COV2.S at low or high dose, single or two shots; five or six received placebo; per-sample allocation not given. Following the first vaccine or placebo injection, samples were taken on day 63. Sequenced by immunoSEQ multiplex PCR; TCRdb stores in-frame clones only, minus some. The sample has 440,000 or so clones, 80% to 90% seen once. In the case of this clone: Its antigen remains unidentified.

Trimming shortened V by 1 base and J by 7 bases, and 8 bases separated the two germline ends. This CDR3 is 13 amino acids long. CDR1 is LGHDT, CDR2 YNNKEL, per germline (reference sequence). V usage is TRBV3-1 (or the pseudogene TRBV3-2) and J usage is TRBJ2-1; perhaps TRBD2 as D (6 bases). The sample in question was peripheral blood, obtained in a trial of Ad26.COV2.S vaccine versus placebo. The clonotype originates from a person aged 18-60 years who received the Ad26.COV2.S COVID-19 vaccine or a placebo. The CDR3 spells CASSQGAGNEQFF. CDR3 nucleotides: TGTGCCAGCAGCCAAGGGGCGGGAAATGAGCAGTTCTTC.